The entry below gives a single TCR beta chain sequence along with its context. The antigen is undetermined. The source of the sample is a study of beta chain features in type 1 diabetes. Study details: All samples combined gave 107,917,701 sorted cells for examination.

Findings and caveats of the study: Shorter TCRB CDR3s, moderately but significantly so, were found in Type 1 diabetes patients in all four CD4+ subsets. Shorter templates might be favored by PCR, equally in patients and controls.

The CDR3 has 15 residues. The germline CDR1 and CDR2 sequences are SGDLS and YYNGEE. Trimming left V 4 bases short and J 2 bases short, with 13 bases between. Expressed TCRB transcripts were sequenced, since all the RNA that had been isolated was reverse transcribed. TCRdb's table, derived via immunoSEQ multiplex PCR, lists solely in-frame clones and lacks some. Among hundreds of thousands of clones listed, over 12% were seen once. The sequencing input was naive CD4+ T cells from blood. This receptor was identified in a man aged 18 to 30 with type 1 diabetes. The chain employs TRBV9 and TRBJ2-1; D remains ambiguous. The CDR3 spells CASSPTLPTYNEQFF. In DNA form, the CDR3 reads TGTGCCAGCAGCCCGACGTTACCGACCTACAATGAGCAGTTCTTC.